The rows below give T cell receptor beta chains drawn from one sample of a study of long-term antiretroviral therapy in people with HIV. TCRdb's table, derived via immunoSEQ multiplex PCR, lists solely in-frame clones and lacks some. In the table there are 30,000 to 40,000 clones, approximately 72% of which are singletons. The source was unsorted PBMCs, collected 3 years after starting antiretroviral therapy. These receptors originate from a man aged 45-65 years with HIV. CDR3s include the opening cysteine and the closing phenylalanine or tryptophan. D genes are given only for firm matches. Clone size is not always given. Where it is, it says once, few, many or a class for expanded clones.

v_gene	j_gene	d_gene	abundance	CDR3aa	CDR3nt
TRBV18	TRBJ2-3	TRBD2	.	CASSPPSGRTQYF	TGTGCCAGCTCACCACCTAGCGGGAGGACGCAGTATTTT
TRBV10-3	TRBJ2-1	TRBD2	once	CAINPTSGAGEQFF	TGTGCCATCAACCCGACTAGCGGGGCCGGGGAGCAGTTCTTC
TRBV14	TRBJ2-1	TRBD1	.	CASSQRRGLRNNEQFF	TGTGCCAGCAGCCAACGCAGGGGGCTTCGCAACAATGAGCAGTTCTTC
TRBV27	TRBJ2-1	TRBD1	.	CASTPHPRTGVYNEQFF	TGTGCCAGCACCCCTCATCCCAGGACAGGCGTTTACAATGAGCAGTTCTTC
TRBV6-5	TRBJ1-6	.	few	CASSSGLSPLHF	TGTGCCAGCAGTTCCGGGCTGTCACCCCTCCACTTT
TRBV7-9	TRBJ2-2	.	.	CASSLYSGNTGELFF	TGTGCCAGCAGCTTATACTCAGGGAACACCGGGGAGCTGTTTTTT
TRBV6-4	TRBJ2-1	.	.	CASSVEGGHEQFF	TGTGCCAGCAGTGTAGAAGGAGGGCATGAGCAGTTCTTC
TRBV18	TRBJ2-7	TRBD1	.	CASSPSPGQDLYEQYF	TGTGCCAGCTCTCCATCTCCGGGACAGGACCTCTACGAGCAGTACTTC
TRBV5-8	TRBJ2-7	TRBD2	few	CASTGGNEQYF	TGTGCCAGCACCGGGGGGAACGAGCAGTACTTC
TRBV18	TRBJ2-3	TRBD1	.	CASSPGQGIRPRTDTQYF	TGTGCCAGCTCACCGGGACAGGGAATCCGTCCCCGAACAGATACGCAGTATTTT
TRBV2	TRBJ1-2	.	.	CASSAQGSGYGYTF	TGTGCCAGCAGTGCTCAAGGGTCGGGCTATGGCTACACCTTC
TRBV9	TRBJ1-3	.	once	CASSVVGSGNTIYF	TGTGCCAGCAGCGTAGTCGGCTCTGGAAACACCATATATTTT
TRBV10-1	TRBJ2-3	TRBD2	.	CASSEDRGRSDTQYF	TGCGCCAGCAGTGAGGACCGCGGGAGGTCAGATACGCAGTATTTT
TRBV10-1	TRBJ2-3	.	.	CASSQADGASTDTQYF	TGCGCCAGCAGCCAAGCGGACGGTGCTAGCACAGATACGCAGTATTTT
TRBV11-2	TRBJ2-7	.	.	CASSLERTSYEQYF	TGTGCCAGCAGCTTAGAGAGAACCTCCTACGAGCAGTACTTC
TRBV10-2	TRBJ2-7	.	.	CASSRRRSSYEQYF	TGCGCCAGCAGTCGGCGGAGGAGCTCCTACGAGCAGTACTTC
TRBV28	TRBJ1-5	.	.	CASSPGGAGNQPQHF	TGTGCCAGCAGTCCCGGGGGCGCCGGCAATCAGCCCCAGCATTTT
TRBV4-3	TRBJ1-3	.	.	CASSQESRGYTIYF	TGCGCCAGCAGCCAAGAATCCCGCGGATACACCATATATTTT
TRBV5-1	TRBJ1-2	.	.	CASSLSGIWYGYTF	TGCGCCAGCAGCTTGTCAGGGATATGGTATGGCTACACCTTC
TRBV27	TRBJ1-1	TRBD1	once	CASSPHPGGTEAFF	TGTGCCAGCAGTCCCCATCCAGGGGGCACTGAAGCTTTCTTT
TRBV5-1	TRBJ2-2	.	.	CASSLRDGRTGELFF	TGCGCCAGCAGCTTGAGGGACGGACGGACCGGGGAGCTGTTTTTT
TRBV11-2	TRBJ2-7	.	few	CASSLDNGEQYF	TGTGCCAGCAGCTTAGATAACGGGGAGCAGTACTTC
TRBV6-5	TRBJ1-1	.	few	CASSFRWNTEAFF	TGTGCCAGCAGTTTCCGCTGGAACACTGAAGCTTTCTTT
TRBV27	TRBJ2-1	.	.	CASSLSIDEQFF	TGTGCCAGCAGTTTAAGTATCGATGAGCAGTTCTTC
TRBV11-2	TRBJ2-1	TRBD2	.	CASSLGLAAYNEQFF	TGTGCCAGCAGCTTAGGACTAGCGGCCTACAATGAGCAGTTCTTC
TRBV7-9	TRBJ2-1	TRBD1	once	CASSSDPWTGTDNEQFF	TGTGCCAGCAGCTCCGATCCCTGGACAGGGACCGACAATGAGCAGTTCTTC
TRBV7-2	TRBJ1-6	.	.	CASTSGQPGDSPLHF	TGTGCCAGCACCTCCGGACAGCCCGGGGATTCACCCCTCCACTTT
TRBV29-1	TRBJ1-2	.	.	CSVEGSRANYGYTF	TGCAGCGTTGAAGGGAGCAGAGCTAACTATGGCTACACCTTC
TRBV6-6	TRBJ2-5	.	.	CASSYSLGGETQYF	TGTGCCAGCAGTTACTCGTTAGGGGGAGAGACCCAGTACTTC
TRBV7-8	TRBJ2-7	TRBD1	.	CASSRTENRGTYEQYF	TGTGCCAGCAGCCGGACGGAAAACAGGGGCACCTACGAGCAGTACTTC
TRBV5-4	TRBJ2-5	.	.	CASSLGRSQETQYF	TGTGCCAGCAGCTTGGGTCGAAGCCAAGAGACCCAGTACTTC
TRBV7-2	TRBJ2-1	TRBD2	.	CASSLDRGLAKKQFF	TGTGCCAGCAGCTTAGATAGGGGACTAGCAAAGAAGCAGTTCTTC
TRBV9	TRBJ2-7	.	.	CASSVRRNSEVYEQYF	TGTGCCAGCAGCGTACGCCGGAACAGCGAGGTCTACGAGCAGTACTTC
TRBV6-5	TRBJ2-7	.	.	CASSGRSDYEQYF	TGTGCCAGCAGTGGCAGGAGTGACTACGAGCAGTACTTC
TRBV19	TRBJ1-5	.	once	CASSIGRNRGDQPQHF	TGTGCCAGTAGTATAGGGCGAAACCGGGGGGATCAGCCCCAGCATTTT
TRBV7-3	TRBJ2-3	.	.	CASSLGGGGDTQYF	TGTGCCAGCAGCTTAGGGGGGGGCGGAGATACGCAGTATTTT
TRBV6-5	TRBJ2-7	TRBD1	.	CASSLDRVRNEQYF	TGTGCCAGCAGTTTGGACAGGGTCAGGAACGAGCAGTACTTC
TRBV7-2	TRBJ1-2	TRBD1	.	CASSTRDSYGYTF	TGTGCCAGCAGCACCCGGGACAGCTATGGCTACACCTTC
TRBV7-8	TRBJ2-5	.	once	CASSYPGLASGTQYF	TGTGCCAGCAGTTACCCGGGACTCGCCTCGGGGACCCAGTACTTC
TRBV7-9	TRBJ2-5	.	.	CASSLVKYPQETQYF	TGTGCCAGCAGCTTAGTGAAGTATCCCCAAGAGACCCAGTACTTC